This TCR beta chain emerged from a study of cytomegalovirus exposure and HLA in healthy donors. Primers for the PCR totalled 60 Vbeta and 13 Jbeta. Assay used: immunoSEQ multiplex PCR; TCRdb lists only in-frame clones, some missing. This table holds approximately 90,000 clones, nearly 70% found once. The receptor comes from a woman in her fifties or sixties in good health and CMV-seropositive. The sample consisted of PBMCs.

The CDR3 loop reads CASRSPSGSTDTQYF. CDR3 bases: TGTGCCAGCAGGTCGCCTAGCGGAAGCACAGATACGCAGTATTTT. The chain recombines TRBV6-1 with TRBJ2-3, with TRBD2 matching 7 bases. The ends lost 6 bases at V and 0 bases at J; junction bases unmatched: 6. This CDR3 has 15 residues. Germline assignment: CDR1 MNHNS and CDR2 SASEGT.